This T cell receptor (beta chain) was sequenced during a study of shared clonotypes between healthy human individuals. Broader study findings: Larger richness was generally estimated for naive than memory subsets. The sole specimen, blood, was sampled, and tissue repertoires likely differ.

Terminally differentiated effector memory CD45RA+ cells were excluded from the naive CD8 cells, which were CD45RO-negative and positively selected for CCR7. Healthy and HIV-negative, the adult donors had no recent acute infections or vaccinations. Per germline, CDR1 MNHEY and CDR2 SVGAGI. There are 16 residues in the CDR3. Trimming removed 2 bases at V and 2 bases at J, with 12 bases between. Concerning this clone: Its antigen remains unknown.

The protocol was immunoSEQ multiplex PCR, while the TCRdb copy is restricted to in-frame clones and leaves out a portion. The sample carries 2 million to 2.5 million clones, 93% recorded once. The clonotype was recovered from a man aged 18 to 29 in good health. Some clones in this sample may be carry-over from other donors' samples. The sample consisted of naive CD8+ T cells from PBMCs. The gene calls are TRBV6-5 and TRBJ2-2; D is unresolved. This chain's CDR3 is CASSYAQPSNTGELFF. In nucleotides, the CDR3 is TGTGCCAGCAGTTACGCACAGCCGAGCAACACCGGGGAGCTGTTTTTT.